The present T cell receptor (beta chain) was sequenced within a study of lymphopenia after photon versus proton radiotherapy (dated by TCRdb to between 2019 and 2020). For the study in its entirety: Photon and proton radiation therapy were compared by the study for their immunological effects in patients with gastrointestinal tumors who developed high-grade lymphopenia. The approximately 20 patients in the cohort had gastrointestinal tumors, were treated with either photon or proton therapy, and subsequently developed lymphopenia. The goal of the study was to describe how the two radiation modalities differ in their effects on the immune system.

In the case of this clone: Which antigen it targets is not known. Nothing much larger sits one base from this clone, and base qualities are not available.

CDR1 and CDR2, looked up from the germline V gene, are SGHVS and FQNEAQ. From the cysteine up to the phenylalanine, the CDR3 has a length of 12 residues. Just the 36-base CDR3 DNA is kept, in frame starting at base 1. V is pared back by 2 bases and J by 4 bases, with 5 bases lying between the germline termini. Preparation of the library involved the immunoSEQ multiplex PCR assay. Alongside multiparametric flow cytometry, deep sequencing of rearranged TCR beta loci was used to profile the T cell repertoires. In its TCRdb copy, this immuneACCESS table keeps in-frame sequences only and misses some clones. Where compared with another copy, unresolved V genes explain less than half of these, and the others have no known cause. The sample records over 25,000 clones, roughly 87% of which are singletons. In total, the top ten clones hold 50% of the sample. Study-level results and caveats: Across the cohort, a larger post-nadir drop in TCR diversity was inversely correlated with overall survival time among patients who died. Once the lymphocyte count had reached its nadir, the repertoires of photon-treated patients showed oligoclonal expansion, particularly of CD8+ Temra cells, and this expansion drove the decline in diversity. The survival association was examined only in patients who died, and the authors described better survival with proton therapy as a possibility, not as a demonstrated result. Relative stability during treatment was observed in proton-treated patients, whereas loss of naive T cells and TCR diversity and gain of effector/memory populations were observed in photon-treated patients.

The sample in question was peripheral blood, obtained from a patient treated with proton-based radiotherapy. This TCR came from a woman aged 55-75 years with cholangiocarcinoma. Some clones in this sample may be carry-over from other donors' samples. The chain is assembled from TRBV7-8 and TRBJ1-1, with no D gene named confidently. CDR3 protein: CASSLRGTEAFF. The base sequence is TGTGCCAGCAGCTTACGGGGCACTGAAGCTTTCTTT.